These T cell receptor beta chains were read from a single sample in a study of blood T cells in healthy people across ages. One entry per CDR3 protein, called by TCRdb with MiXCR from the 5' RACE reads. The sample records approximately 960,000 distinct CDR3 sequences, around 29% being singletons. This same sample was also taken into another study, of T cells of mothers and their children.

Sequenced input: blood. Receptors were obtained from a middle-aged woman in good health. Both conserved end residues are trimmed from each CDR3.

v_call	cdr3_aa
TRBV20-1	SARPSLAGGTGELF
TRBV28	ASSLVGRGSYEQY
TRBV28	ASSPYARNEKLF
TRBV20-1	SAPGTLKGNGQY
TRBV19	ASSIGSGWTEQF
TRBV7-3	ASSPQILSGANVLT
TRBV5-1	ASSPGTVEDTQY
TRBV10-2	ASRERRTVNTEAF
TRBV6-2/TRBV6-3	ASSSSDSGVLY
TRBV2	ASRPQTGEEKLF
TRBV20-1	SAREPRSQETQY
TRBV20-1	SASGESNGQY
TRBV12-3/TRBV12-4	ASRSRQESSPLH
TRBV12-3/TRBV12-4	ASSRQGTRNTIY
TRBV5-1	ASSNPDGSGTDTQY
TRBV20-1	SARGRDRDEQY
TRBV25-1	ASSESYGYGGNTEAF
TRBV3-1	ASSAANQGFSYEQY
TRBV7-2	ASSSGTLPGQGNWGETQY
TRBV7-3	ASGTRLNEQF
TRBV20-1	SARDHMGAPYEQY
TRBV28	ASSLYQDIYGYT
TRBV10-3	AISESGQGVEEQF
TRBV15	ATSAAGYSNQPQH
TRBV28	ASSFLDRGLNTEAF
TRBV12-3/TRBV12-4	ASSPRVDFTSYEQY
TRBV12-3/TRBV12-4	ASRLGPSPSYEQY
TRBV12-3/TRBV12-4	ASRNTGGANEKLF
TRBV9	ASSPGGGSDEQY
TRBV9	ASSLQGAASYEQY
TRBV28	ASSNSGTGGGYT
TRBV5-6	ASNTRGIRTGIQY
TRBV9	ASSPPWGDTQY
TRBV7-9	ASSLNSGGDTIY
TRBV7-2	ASSTRHLRSGANVLT
TRBV30	AWSVPGMGNQPQH
TRBV7-8	ASRTFTGDGYT
TRBV28	ASSYGVRGGNQPQH
TRBV29-1	SVLQGTNTGELF
TRBV29-1	SVAPRGGVEQY
TRBV4-3	ASSQDRRPNNEQF
TRBV12-3/TRBV12-4	ASSLLELAGGPNEQF
TRBV7-2	ASSLTGNSNQPQH
TRBV2	ASGPGLRTDTQY
TRBV28	ASSLGRLFGYT
TRBV5-1	ASSEGFGNTEAF
TRBV19	ASKIRGRTLTQH
TRBV13	ASSLSPSGASTDTQY
TRBV27	ASSLSTTGGAEAF
TRBV5-1	ASSNTGPRNTEAF
TRBV20-1	SAQDGAGEKRF
TRBV4-2	ASSQAVNEKLF
TRBV28	ASSLSERGYT
TRBV3-1	ASSPIQDPEAF